These 4 T cell receptor beta chains came from one sample sequenced in a study of a mutant IDH1 vaccine in newly diagnosed glioma (dated by TCRdb to the early 2020s). Their target antigens are unknown. This specimen's time point label, per the study, means: week 35, safety follow-up. Each vaccine dose was 300 ug of a 20-mer mutant IDH1 peptide in Montanide, given subcutaneously with topical imiquimod. Receptor libraries were prepared by the immunoSEQ multiplex PCR assay. The source is immuneACCESS, and TCRdb retained only in-frame sequences with V and J called. Part of the clones is not carried over; for the studies checked, unresolved V genes explain less than half of this, and the remainder is unexplained. A total of around 32,000 clones appear in this sample, roughly 80% of them only once. The top ten constitute about 9.3% of the sample. The sequencing used PBMCs, collected from a glioma patient whose treatment included an IDH1 peptide vaccine. The source of these receptors is a woman in her 30s with glioma. Some clones in this sample may be carry-over from other donors' samples.

This chain connects TRBV13 to TRBJ2-7; 9 positions match TRBD1. The J segment lost 4 bases and the V segment lost 5 bases, leaving 9 bases of the junction unmatched. The CDR3 length is 15 residues. Per germline, CDR1 PRHDT and CDR2 FYEKMQ (reference sequence). The CDR3: CASSPSVDRGYEQYF. CDR3 DNA: TGTGCCAGCAGCCCTTCGGTAGACAGGGGGTACGAGCAGTACTTC. The whole variable domain, filled in from reference TRBV13 and TRBJ2-7, reads AAGVIQSPRHLIKEKRETATLKCYPIPRHDTVYWYQQGPGQDPQFLISFYEKMQSDKGSIPDRFSAQQFSDYHSELNMSSLELGDSALYFCASSPSVDRGYEQYFGPGTRLTVT.

The chain couples TRBV10-3 to TRBJ2-1, with 7 positions matching TRBD1. Germline CDR1 is ENHRY and CDR2 is SYGVKD. After removal of 7 bases from V and 7 bases from J, the junction contained 7 bases not matched to a gene. CDR3 length: 13 amino acids. The CDR3 nucleotides are TGTGCCATCACTACCATGACAGGGAATGAGCAGTTCTTC. Residues: CAITTMTGNEQFF.

This chain connects TRBV5-1 to TRBJ2-1; a weak D match, TRBD1 (6 bases). V gave up 6 bases and J gave up 8 bases, with 15 bases separating them. Germline loops: CDR1 SGHRS, CDR2 YFSETQ. This CDR3 has 13 amino acids. The CDR3 is CASTQGWRDEQFF. DNA of the CDR3: TGCGCCAGCACTCAGGGGTGGCGGGATGAGCAGTTCTTC.

This rearrangement joins TRBV27 to TRBJ2-7, with a weak D call TRBD1 (5 bases). The germline CDR1 and CDR2 sequences are MNHEY and SMNVEV (reference sequence). The CDR3 covers 13 residues. V shed 8 bases and J shed 2 bases, with 13 bases lying between them. CDR3 in DNA: TGTGCCAGCTCGACCGGACATACCTACGAGCAGTACTTC. Translating gives CASSTGHTYEQYF.